A selection of T cell receptor beta chains follows, all from one sample in a study of control samples from healthy donors and cancer patients. Profiling relied on immunoSEQ multiplex PCR, and the TCRdb table lists in-frame clones only, not all of them. The table has 17,000 or so clones, around 84% seen once; the top ten hold roughly 11%. The sequenced material came from PBMCs. Every receptor here comes from a woman aged 70-85 years with colorectal cancer. Both conserved end residues are part of each CDR3. Fields, in order: V gene, clone size, J gene, D gene, CDR3 protein, CDR3 DNA. D genes are given only for firm matches. Clone size is not always given. Where it is, it says once, few, many or a class for expanded clones.

v_call: TRBV5-1
clone_size: -
j_call: TRBJ2-2
d_call: TRBD2
cdr3_aa: CASSRTGLDANTGELFF
cdr3_nt: TGCGCCAGCAGCAGAACCGGACTAGATGCGAACACCGGGGAGCTGTTTTTT

v_call: TRBV19
clone_size: -
j_call: TRBJ2-2
d_call: -
cdr3_aa: CASSIYKRLGTGELFF
cdr3_nt: TGTGCCAGTAGTATTTACAAGCGTCTGGGCACCGGGGAGCTGTTTTTT

v_call: TRBV7-9
clone_size: -
j_call: TRBJ2-1
d_call: TRBD2
cdr3_aa: CASSLPGLAGFIEQFF
cdr3_nt: TGTGCCAGCAGCTTACCGGGACTAGCGGGGTTTATTGAGCAGTTCTTC

v_call: TRBV4-1
clone_size: -
j_call: TRBJ2-7
d_call: TRBD1
cdr3_aa: CASSQLRDSFYEQYF
cdr3_nt: TGCGCCAGCAGCCAACTCCGGGACAGCTTCTACGAGCAGTACTTC

v_call: TRBV7-6
clone_size: -
j_call: TRBJ2-7
d_call: -
cdr3_aa: CASSLGAVSSYEQYF
cdr3_nt: TGTGCCAGCAGCTTAGGAGCGGTGTCGAGCTACGAGCAGTACTTC

v_call: TRBV27
clone_size: once
j_call: TRBJ1-4
d_call: -
cdr3_aa: CASSPFGVGREKLFF
cdr3_nt: TGTGCCAGCAGCCCGTTTGGGGTGGGAAGGGAAAAACTGTTTTTT

v_call: TRBV19
clone_size: -
j_call: TRBJ2-1
d_call: -
cdr3_aa: CASSIAGLYNEQFF
cdr3_nt: TGTGCCAGTAGTATTGCGGGACTGTACAATGAGCAGTTCTTC

v_call: TRBV24-1
clone_size: -
j_call: TRBJ1-2
d_call: -
cdr3_aa: CATSDSWAGGGYTF
cdr3_nt: TGTGCCACCAGTGATTCTTGGGCGGGTGGTGGCTACACCTTC

v_call: TRBV19
clone_size: few
j_call: TRBJ1-1
d_call: -
cdr3_aa: CASSRAWGTEAFF
cdr3_nt: TGTGCCAGTAGTCGGGCTTGGGGCACGGAAGCTTTCTTT

v_call: TRBV2
clone_size: -
j_call: TRBJ1-6
d_call: -
cdr3_aa: CASSEAVTNSPLHF
cdr3_nt: TGTGCCAGCAGTGAAGCAGTCACGAATTCACCCCTCCACTTT

v_call: TRBV7-9
clone_size: -
j_call: TRBJ2-7
d_call: -
cdr3_aa: CASSRGQLNSYEQYF
cdr3_nt: TGTGCCAGCAGCCGCGGACAACTTAATTCCTACGAGCAGTACTTC

v_call: TRBV2
clone_size: -
j_call: TRBJ2-3
d_call: -
cdr3_aa: CASSEALLWGRGTDTQYF
cdr3_nt: TGTGCCAGCAGTGAAGCGCTTCTTTGGGGGCGGGGCACAGATACGCAGTATTTT

v_call: TRBV6-5
clone_size: -
j_call: TRBJ1-3
d_call: -
cdr3_aa: CASSSPHREAGNTIYF
cdr3_nt: TGTGCCAGCAGTTCACCACACAGGGAGGCTGGAAACACCATATATTTT

v_call: TRBV3-1/TRBV3-2
clone_size: once
j_call: TRBJ2-1
d_call: -
cdr3_aa: CASSQDLIQGTNEQFF
cdr3_nt: TGTGCCAGCAGCCAAGATCTTATTCAGGGGACCAATGAGCAGTTCTTC

v_call: TRBV7-3
clone_size: -
j_call: TRBJ2-3
d_call: -
cdr3_aa: CASSSPPDTQYF
cdr3_nt: TGTGCCAGCAGCTCCCCCCCAGATACGCAGTATTTT

v_call: TRBV4-3
clone_size: -
j_call: TRBJ1-2
d_call: -
cdr3_aa: CASSRTRANYGYTF
cdr3_nt: TGCGCCAGCAGTCGGACACGAGCTAACTATGGCTACACCTTC

v_call: TRBV2
clone_size: -
j_call: TRBJ2-5
d_call: TRBD1
cdr3_aa: CATSEDRGRETQYF
cdr3_nt: TGTGCCACTTCGGAGGACAGGGGGCGGGAGACCCAGTACTTC

v_call: TRBV3-1/TRBV3-2
clone_size: -
j_call: TRBJ1-6
d_call: -
cdr3_aa: CASSQLRGNSPLHF
cdr3_nt: TGTGCCAGCAGCCAGTTAAGGGGTAATTCACCCCTCCACTTT

v_call: TRBV21-1
clone_size: -
j_call: TRBJ2-4
d_call: -
cdr3_aa: CASSKETTPFQYF
cdr3_nt: TGTGCCAGCAGCAAAGAGACGACTCCCTTTCAGTACTTC

v_call: TRBV7-2
clone_size: few
j_call: TRBJ2-5
d_call: -
cdr3_aa: CASSPGVLGTQYF
cdr3_nt: TGTGCCAGCAGCCCTGGGGTCCTGGGGACCCAGTACTTC

v_call: TRBV6-5
clone_size: once
j_call: TRBJ2-5
d_call: -
cdr3_aa: CASSYSGRETQYF
cdr3_nt: TGTGCCAGCAGTTACTCCGGGCGGGAGACCCAGTACTTC

v_call: TRBV4-2
clone_size: -
j_call: TRBJ1-3
d_call: TRBD1
cdr3_aa: CASSQDEGARNTIYF
cdr3_nt: TGTGCCAGCAGCCAAGATGAGGGGGCTCGAAACACCATATATTTT

v_call: TRBV5-4
clone_size: once
j_call: TRBJ2-5
d_call: -
cdr3_aa: CATGGRGTQETQYF
cdr3_nt: TGTGCCACCGGGGGGCGGGGGACACAAGAGACCCAGTACTTC

v_call: TRBV3-1/TRBV3-2
clone_size: -
j_call: TRBJ2-7
d_call: -
cdr3_aa: CASSQVSAYEQYF
cdr3_nt: TGTGCCAGCAGCCAAGTGTCAGCCTACGAGCAGTACTTC

v_call: TRBV11-2
clone_size: -
j_call: TRBJ2-7
d_call: -
cdr3_aa: CASSSPLLSSYEQYF
cdr3_nt: TGTGCCAGCAGCTCCCCTCTCCTGAGCTCCTACGAGCAGTACTTC

v_call: TRBV29-1
clone_size: -
j_call: TRBJ2-4
d_call: -
cdr3_aa: CSVVRAEVQYF
cdr3_nt: TGCAGCGTTGTTAGGGCTGAAGTTCAGTACTTC

v_call: TRBV5-1
clone_size: -
j_call: TRBJ2-6
d_call: -
cdr3_aa: CASSLDGYSGANVLTF
cdr3_nt: TGCGCCAGCAGCTTGGACGGATACTCTGGGGCCAACGTCCTGACTTTC

v_call: TRBV29-1
clone_size: -
j_call: TRBJ2-1
d_call: -
cdr3_aa: CSVEDLGDHSYNEQFF
cdr3_nt: TGCAGCGTTGAAGATCTGGGGGATCACTCCTACAATGAGCAGTTCTTC

v_call: TRBV25-1
clone_size: -
j_call: TRBJ2-1
d_call: TRBD1
cdr3_aa: CASRAQGKGSYNEQFF
cdr3_nt: TGTGCCAGCAGGGCACAGGGGAAAGGCTCCTACAATGAGCAGTTCTTC

v_call: TRBV2
clone_size: -
j_call: TRBJ1-1
d_call: -
cdr3_aa: CASSPAGGTEAFF
cdr3_nt: TGTGCCAGCAGTCCTGCCGGCGGGACTGAAGCTTTCTTT

v_call: TRBV19
clone_size: -
j_call: TRBJ2-3
d_call: -
cdr3_aa: CASSGTVSTDTQYF
cdr3_nt: TGTGCCAGTAGCGGGACGGTTAGCACAGATACGCAGTATTTT

v_call: TRBV3-1/TRBV3-2
clone_size: -
j_call: TRBJ1-1
d_call: -
cdr3_aa: CASSQVANTEAFF
cdr3_nt: TGTGCCAGCAGCCAAGTTGCGAACACTGAAGCTTTCTTT

v_call: TRBV5-1
clone_size: -
j_call: TRBJ1-1
d_call: -
cdr3_aa: CASSFDLTPNTEAFF
cdr3_nt: TGCGCCAGCAGCTTCGACCTTACCCCGAACACTGAAGCTTTCTTT

v_call: TRBV7-6
clone_size: few
j_call: TRBJ1-2
d_call: -
cdr3_aa: CASSLPGHLGYTF
cdr3_nt: TGTGCCAGCAGCCTCCCGGGACATCTGGGCTACACCTTC

v_call: TRBV5-6
clone_size: -
j_call: TRBJ1-1
d_call: -
cdr3_aa: CASSLAAVTEAFF
cdr3_nt: TGTGCCAGCAGCTTGGCCGCAGTGACTGAAGCTTTCTTT

v_call: TRBV14
clone_size: -
j_call: TRBJ2-7
d_call: -
cdr3_aa: CASSHRPPRKGGGEQYF
cdr3_nt: TGTGCCAGCAGCCACCGCCCCCCCCGGAAAGGAGGGGGGGAGCAGTACTTC

v_call: TRBV6-1
clone_size: -
j_call: TRBJ2-7
d_call: -
cdr3_aa: CASSETDYEQYF
cdr3_nt: TGTGCCAGCAGTGAGACAGACTACGAGCAGTACTTC

v_call: TRBV10-2
clone_size: -
j_call: TRBJ2-6
d_call: TRBD1
cdr3_aa: CASRPDGTGPSLGANVLTF
cdr3_nt: TGCGCCAGCAGACCGGACGGGACAGGGCCCTCTCTCGGGGCCAACGTCCTGACTTTC

v_call: TRBV27
clone_size: -
j_call: TRBJ1-1
d_call: -
cdr3_aa: CASKARGRTEAFF
cdr3_nt: TGTGCCAGCAAGGCCAGGGGACGGACTGAAGCTTTCTTT

v_call: TRBV19
clone_size: -
j_call: TRBJ2-2
d_call: TRBD2
cdr3_aa: CASSIGLATNTGELFF
cdr3_nt: TGTGCCAGTAGTATCGGACTAGCGACGAACACCGGGGAGCTGTTTTTT

v_call: TRBV6-6
clone_size: -
j_call: TRBJ2-2
d_call: -
cdr3_aa: CASSLLSTGELFF
cdr3_nt: TGTGCCAGCAGCCTCCTGAGTACCGGGGAGCTGTTTTTT

v_call: TRBV21-1
clone_size: -
j_call: TRBJ2-7
d_call: -
cdr3_aa: CASSKGHGSSSYEQYF
cdr3_nt: TGTGCCAGCAGCAAAGGGCACGGTTCGAGCTCCTACGAGCAGTACTTC